The clone carrying this TCR beta chain was detected a few times. The data are from a study of early T cells in non-severe SARS-CoV-2 infection. Unique molecular identifiers (one per individual cDNA molecule) were attached. TCRdb reprocessed the 5' RACE reads via MiXCR and lists one record per CDR3 protein. In the table there are approximately 70,000 distinct CDR3 sequences, roughly an eighth of which are singletons. With 0 bases removed from V and 10 bases from J, the gap between germline ends came to 6 bases. Looked up from germline, CDR1 is SGHAT and CDR2 is FQDESV (reference sequence). The CDR3 runs 12 residues.

Sequences were derived from whole blood, sampled at baseline. The V and J genes are TRBV11-1 and TRBJ1-4; D not resolved. The clonotype was recovered from an adult who was a healthcare worker with PCR-confirmed SARS-CoV-2 infection or an uninfected control (not recorded which). The CDR3 DNA sequence: TGTGCCAGCAGCTTAGCGGTCGGAAAACTGTTTTTT. This translates into CASSLAVGKLFF.